This TCR beta chain comes out of a study of blood T cell repertoires in COVID-19. The overall study: The United States, Italy and Spain were the sources of the acute and convalescent COVID-19 samples. The analysed material was cDNA or gDNA that came from T cells, B-cell-depleted T cells, or PBMCs.

Authors' data handling: The assay estimated nucleated cells by amplifying reference gene primers. The table came from immunoSEQ multiplex PCR; TCRdb's copy has only in-frame clones and leaves some out. The DNA was the basis for D and trimming; V, J and clone size are from that table. The repertoire holds fewer than 250,000 clones, with 70% to 85% as singletons. V gave up 1 base and J gave up 2 bases; unmatched junction bases: 5. Per germline, CDR1 MGHRA and CDR2 YSYEKL. The CDR3 has 16 residues. Source material: peripheral blood. The rearrangement links TRBV4-1 to TRBJ1-5, with 7 bases lining up with TRBD1. The clonotype comes from a woman in her fifties or sixties with acute or convalescent COVID-19. In DNA, the CDR3 is TGCGCCAGCAGCCAAGGACAGGGTCGGGGCAATCAGCCCCAGCATTTT. It yields the protein CASSQGQGRGNQPQHF.